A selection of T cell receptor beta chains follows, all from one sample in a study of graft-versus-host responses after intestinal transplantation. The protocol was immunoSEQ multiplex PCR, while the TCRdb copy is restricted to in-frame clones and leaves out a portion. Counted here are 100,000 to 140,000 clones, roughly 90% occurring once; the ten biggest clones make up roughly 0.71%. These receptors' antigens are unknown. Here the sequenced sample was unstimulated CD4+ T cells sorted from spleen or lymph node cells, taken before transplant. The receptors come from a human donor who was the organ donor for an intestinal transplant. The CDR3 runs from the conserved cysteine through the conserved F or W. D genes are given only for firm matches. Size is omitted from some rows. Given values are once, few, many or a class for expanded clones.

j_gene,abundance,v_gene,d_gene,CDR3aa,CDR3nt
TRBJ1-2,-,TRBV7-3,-,CASSLSPGYGYTF,TGTGCCAGCAGCCTCTCCCCAGGGTATGGCTACACCTTC
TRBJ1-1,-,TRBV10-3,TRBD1,CAIGEGAAEAFF,TGTGCCATCGGTGAGGGGGCTGCTGAAGCTTTCTTT
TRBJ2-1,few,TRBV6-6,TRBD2,CASELAGGMNEQFF,TGTGCCAGTGAACTAGCGGGAGGTATGAATGAGCAGTTCTTC
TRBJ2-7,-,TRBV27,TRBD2,CASSEGLAGLGEQYF,TGTGCCAGCAGTGAAGGACTAGCGGGGCTCGGCGAGCAGTACTTC
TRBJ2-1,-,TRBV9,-,CASSGLRVAGNNEQFF,TGTGCCAGCAGCGGACTTCGGGTGGCGGGAAACAATGAGCAGTTCTTC
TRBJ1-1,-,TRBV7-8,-,CASSPRPNTEAFF,TGTGCCAGCAGCCCCAGGCCGAACACTGAAGCTTTCTTT
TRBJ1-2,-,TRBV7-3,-,CASSLSPGQGGYTF,TGTGCCAGCAGCTTAAGTCCGGGGCAGGGTGGCTACACCTTC
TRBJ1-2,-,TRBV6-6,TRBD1,CASSYSIDRAGYTF,TGTGCCAGCAGTTACTCGATAGACAGGGCAGGCTACACCTTC
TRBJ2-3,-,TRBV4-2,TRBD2,CASSQGLAGGTDTQYF,TGTGCCAGCAGCCAGGGACTAGCGGGAGGGACAGATACGCAGTATTTT
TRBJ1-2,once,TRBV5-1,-,CASSSGEANYGYTF,TGCGCCAGCAGCTCAGGGGAAGCTAACTATGGCTACACCTTC
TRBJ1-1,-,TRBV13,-,CASSLEGRGNTEAFF,TGTGCCAGCAGCTTAGAGGGCAGGGGGAACACTGAAGCTTTCTTT
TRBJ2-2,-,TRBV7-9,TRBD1,CASSGQGANTGELFF,TGTGCCAGCAGCGGACAGGGGGCCAACACCGGGGAGCTGTTTTTT
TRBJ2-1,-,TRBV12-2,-,CASRMIRGNEQFF,TGTGCAAGTCGCATGATACGGGGGAATGAGCAGTTCTTC
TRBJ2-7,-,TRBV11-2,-,CASSLQGGYEQYF,TGTGCCAGCAGCTTACAGGGGGGGTACGAGCAGTACTTC
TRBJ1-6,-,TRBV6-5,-,CASSWGLERGNSPLHF,TGTGCCAGCAGTTGGGGTCTCGAGAGGGGAAATTCACCCCTCCACTTT
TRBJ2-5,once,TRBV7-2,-,CASTVSGFLGGLQYF,TGTGCCAGCACTGTATCCGGCTTCCTGGGAGGTCTCCAGTACTTC
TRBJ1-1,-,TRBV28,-,CASSFVWGRDEAFF,TGTGCCAGCAGTTTCGTTTGGGGTAGGGATGAAGCTTTCTTT
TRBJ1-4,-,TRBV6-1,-,CASSFRRFNEKLFF,TGTGCCAGCAGTTTTCGACGGTTTAATGAAAAACTGTTTTTT
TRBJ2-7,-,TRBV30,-,CAWSKRTYEQYF,TGTGCCTGGAGTAAGAGGACGTACGAGCAGTACTTC
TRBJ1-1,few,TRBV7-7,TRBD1,CASSARQGGEAFF,TGTGCCAGCAGCGCAAGACAGGGTGGTGAAGCTTTCTTT
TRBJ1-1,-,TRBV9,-,CASSVEPGNTEAFF,TGTGCCAGCAGCGTCGAACCGGGTAACACTGAAGCTTTCTTT
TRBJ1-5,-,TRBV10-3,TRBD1,CAISASGGIQPQHF,TGTGCCATCAGTGCCTCAGGGGGCATCCAGCCCCAGCATTTT
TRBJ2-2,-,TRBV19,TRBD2,CASKNYGSGGGELFF,TGTGCCAGTAAAAATTATGGTAGCGGGGGCGGGGAGCTGTTTTTT
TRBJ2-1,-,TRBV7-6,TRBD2,CASSPGLAGGINNEQFF,TGTGCCAGCAGCCCGGGACTAGCGGGGGGTATCAACAATGAGCAGTTCTTC
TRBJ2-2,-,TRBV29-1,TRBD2,CSVKGGVSGGTGELFF,TGCAGCGTCAAAGGAGGGGTTAGCGGGGGTACCGGGGAGCTGTTTTTT
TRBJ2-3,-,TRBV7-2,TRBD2,CASSLVAGGRADTQYF,TGTGCCAGCAGCTTAGTAGCGGGAGGGCGGGCAGATACGCAGTATTTT
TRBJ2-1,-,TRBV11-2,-,CASSRQDSGDEQFF,TGTGCCAGCAGCCGACAGGACAGCGGGGATGAGCAGTTCTTC
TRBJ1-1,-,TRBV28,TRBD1,CASSLLQGVLAEAFF,TGTGCCAGCAGTTTGTTACAGGGGGTCCTGGCTGAAGCTTTCTTT
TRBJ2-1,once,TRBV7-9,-,CASSLVGTYQFF,TGTGCCAGCAGCTTAGTGGGGACTTATCAGTTCTTC
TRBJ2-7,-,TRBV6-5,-,CASSRGAPSSYEQYF,TGTGCCAGCAGTAGGGGAGCCCCCTCCTCCTACGAGCAGTACTTC
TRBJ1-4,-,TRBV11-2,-,CASSLQGEKLFF,TGTGCCAGCAGCTTACAGGGTGAAAAACTGTTTTTT
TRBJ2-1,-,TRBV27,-,CASIGTLGYNEQFF,TGTGCCAGCATCGGGACTTTGGGGTACAATGAGCAGTTCTTC
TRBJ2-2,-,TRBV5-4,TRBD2,CATRTSDTGELFF,TGTGCCACCCGGACTAGCGATACCGGGGAGCTGTTTTTT
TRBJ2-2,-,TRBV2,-,CASSERNTGELFF,TGTGCCAGCAGTGAGCGGAACACCGGGGAGCTGTTTTTT
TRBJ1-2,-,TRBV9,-,CASSVSTAPEGYTF,TGTGCCAGCAGCGTTAGCACAGCTCCGGAAGGCTACACCTTC
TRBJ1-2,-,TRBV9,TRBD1,CASSPGGVAANYGYTF,TGTGCCAGCAGCCCAGGGGGGGTAGCAGCTAACTATGGCTACACCTTC
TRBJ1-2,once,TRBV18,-,CASSPRDRAIYGYTF,TGTGCCAGCTCACCCAGGGATCGTGCAATATATGGCTACACCTTC
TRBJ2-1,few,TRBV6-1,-,CASSEGQGRPYNEQFF,TGTGCCAGCAGTGAAGGTCAAGGCAGGCCCTACAATGAGCAGTTCTTC
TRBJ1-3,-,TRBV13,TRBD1,CASSLGGTGPSGNTIYF,TGTGCCAGCAGCTTGGGGGGGACAGGGCCCTCTGGAAACACCATATATTTT
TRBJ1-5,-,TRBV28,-,CASSLLDGGTGSNQPQHF,TGTGCCAGCAGTTTACTTGACGGGGGGACGGGGAGCAATCAGCCCCAGCATTTT
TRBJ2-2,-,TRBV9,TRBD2,CASSVTAGEGGELFF,TGTGCCAGCAGCGTAACAGCGGGAGAAGGCGGGGAGCTGTTTTTT
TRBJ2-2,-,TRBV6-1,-,CASSSRTGELFF,TGTGCCAGCAGTTCGCGCACCGGGGAGCTGTTTTTT